The rows below give T cell receptor beta chains drawn from one sample of a study of response to subunit inactivated influenza vaccine. TCRdb independently ran MiXCR on the RT-PCR reads; one entry per CDR3 protein. The sample carries about 700,000 distinct CDR3 sequences, 11% to 15% recorded once. Sequencing was performed on PBMCs from blood, taken 14 to 15 days before vaccination. The receptors derive from a man in his fifties or sixties who received an inactivated influenza vaccine. Each CDR3 is given with its conserved first and last residue. D genes are given only for firm matches. Size tells how often a clone was seen (once, few, many) or the class of an expanded clone, and some rows leave it out.

D: TRBD2; size: few; V: TRBV20-1; J: TRBJ2-1; CDR3: CSAGGQGTSGPPREQFF; DNA: TGCAGTGCCGGAGGACAGGGGACTAGCGGGCCCCCTAGGGAGCAGTTCTTC
D: -; size: many; V: TRBV4-2; J: TRBJ2-7; CDR3: CASSQGDRSYEQYF; DNA: TGTGCCAGCAGCCAAGGGGATAGATCCTACGAGCAGTACTTC
D: TRBD2; size: few; V: TRBV5-1; J: TRBJ2-1; CDR3: CASSSILAGAGYNEQFF; DNA: TGCGCCAGCAGTTCTATCCTAGCGGGGGCCGGATACAATGAGCAGTTCTTC
D: TRBD2; size: -; V: TRBV11-3; J: TRBJ2-1; CDR3: CASSSRTSPEQFF; DNA: TGTGCCAGCAGCTCCCGGACTAGCCCGGAGCAGTTCTTC
D: -; size: few; V: TRBV6-1; J: TRBJ1-5; CDR3: CASSEDQGWGNQPQHF; DNA: TGTGCCAGCAGTGAAGACCAGGGATGGGGCAATCAGCCCCAGCATTTT
D: -; size: -; V: TRBV18; J: TRBJ2-7; CDR3: CASSPPMGGKGRNEQYF; DNA: TGTGCCAGCTCACCACCGATGGGCGGGAAGGGGAGGAACGAGCAGTACTTC
D: -; size: many; V: TRBV27; J: TRBJ2-2; CDR3: CASSLAGLGTGELFF; DNA: TGTGCCAGCAGTTTAGCGGGCCTCGGGACCGGGGAGCTGTTTTTT
D: -; size: few; V: TRBV20-1; J: TRBJ2-7; CDR3: CSARVGGVTYEQYF; DNA: TGCAGTGCTAGAGTAGGGGGGGTGACCTACGAGCAGTACTTC
D: TRBD1; size: many; V: TRBV7-8; J: TRBJ2-3; CDR3: CASSSHRGTDTQYF; DNA: TGTGCCAGCAGCTCCCACAGGGGTACAGATACGCAGTATTTT
D: TRBD2; size: few; V: TRBV9; J: TRBJ2-7; CDR3: CASSDGTTPSYEQYF; DNA: TGTGCCAGCAGCGACGGGACTACCCCTTCCTACGAGCAGTACTTC
D: -; size: -; V: TRBV29-1; J: TRBJ2-1; CDR3: CSVEFPRNEQFF; DNA: TGCAGCGTTGAATTCCCTCGGAATGAGCAGTTCTTC
D: -; size: -; V: TRBV20-1; J: TRBJ1-1; CDR3: CSARKGDTEAFF; DNA: TGCAGTGCTAGAAAGGGAGACACTGAAGCTTTCTTT
D: -; size: many; V: TRBV7-9; J: TRBJ1-1; CDR3: CASSGGDTEAFF; DNA: TGTGCCAGCAGCGGTGGGGACACTGAAGCTTTCTTT
D: TRBD1; size: few; V: TRBV5-1; J: TRBJ1-6; CDR3: CATATGGNSPLHF; DNA: TGCGCCACCGCGACAGGGGGCAATTCACCCCTCCACTTT
D: -; size: -; V: TRBV12-3/TRBV12-4; J: TRBJ2-7; CDR3: CASSFSGAPYEQYF; DNA: TGTGCCAGCAGTTTTTCCGGGGCTCCCTACGAGCAGTACTTC
D: -; size: -; V: TRBV29-1; J: TRBJ1-2; CDR3: CSVGSVYGYTF; DNA: TGCAGCGTTGGAAGCGTCTATGGCTACACCTTC
D: -; size: -; V: TRBV20-1; J: TRBJ2-7; CDR3: CSAQSDRPPYEQYF; DNA: TGCAGTGCTCAATCCGACAGGCCGCCCTACGAGCAGTACTTC
D: TRBD1; size: -; V: TRBV29-1; J: TRBJ1-2; CDR3: CSVEDWDRANYGYTF; DNA: TGCAGCGTTGAAGATTGGGACAGGGCTAACTATGGCTACACCTTC
D: -; size: many; V: TRBV29-1; J: TRBJ2-1; CDR3: CSVEDLNEQFF; DNA: TGCAGCGTTGAAGACCTCAATGAGCAGTTCTTC
D: -; size: many; V: TRBV5-1; J: TRBJ1-1; CDR3: CASSLALHTEAFF; DNA: TGCGCCAGCAGCTTGGCCCTCCACACTGAAGCTTTCTTT
D: TRBD1; size: -; V: TRBV6-1; J: TRBJ1-5; CDR3: CASSTGQGALNQPQHF; DNA: TGTGCCAGCAGCACCGGACAGGGGGCCCTCAATCAGCCCCAGCATTTT
D: TRBD1; size: few; V: TRBV6-2/TRBV6-3; J: TRBJ1-1; CDR3: CASSYPGQGLRTEAFF; DNA: TGTGCCAGCAGTTACCCCGGACAGGGCCTACGCACTGAAGCTTTCTTT
D: -; size: many; V: TRBV9; J: TRBJ1-2; CDR3: CASSAGQLLGYGYTF; DNA: TGTGCCAGCAGCGCAGGACAGCTCCTTGGCTATGGCTACACCTTC
D: TRBD1; size: many; V: TRBV9; J: TRBJ1-6; CDR3: CASSLGTGVNSPLHF; DNA: TGTGCCAGCAGCCTTGGGACAGGGGTTAATTCACCCCTCCACTTT
D: -; size: -; V: TRBV20-1; J: TRBJ1-1; CDR3: CSASTSPNTEAFF; DNA: TGCAGTGCTAGCACGAGTCCGAACACTGAAGCTTTCTTT
D: TRBD2; size: few; V: TRBV20-1; J: TRBJ2-7; CDR3: CSARGTSGRDVWEQYF; DNA: TGCAGTGCTAGAGGGACTAGCGGGAGGGATGTGTGGGAGCAGTACTTC